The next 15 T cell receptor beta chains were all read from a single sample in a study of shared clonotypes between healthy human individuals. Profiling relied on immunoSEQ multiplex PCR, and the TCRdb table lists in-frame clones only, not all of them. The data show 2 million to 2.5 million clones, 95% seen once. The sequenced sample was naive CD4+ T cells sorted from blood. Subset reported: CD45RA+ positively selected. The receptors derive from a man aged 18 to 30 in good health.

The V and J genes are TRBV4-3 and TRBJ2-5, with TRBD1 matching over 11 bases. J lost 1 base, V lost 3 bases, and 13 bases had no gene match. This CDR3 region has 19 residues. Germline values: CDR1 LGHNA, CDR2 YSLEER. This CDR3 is CASSHPVGQGATAQETQYF. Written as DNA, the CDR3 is TGCGCCAGCAGCCATCCGGTCGGACAGGGGGCGACGGCCCAAGAGACCCAGTACTTC.

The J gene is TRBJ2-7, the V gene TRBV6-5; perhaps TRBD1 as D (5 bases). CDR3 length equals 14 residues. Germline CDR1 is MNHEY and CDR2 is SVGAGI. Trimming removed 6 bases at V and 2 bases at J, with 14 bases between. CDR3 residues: CASSRVLTPYEQYF. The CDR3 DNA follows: TGTGCCAGCAGCAGGGTCCTTACCCCCTACGAGCAGTACTTC.

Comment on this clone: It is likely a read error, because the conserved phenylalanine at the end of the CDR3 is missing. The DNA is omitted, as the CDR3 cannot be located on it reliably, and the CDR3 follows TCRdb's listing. The CDR3 reads CASSLDRDRGQLKL. V is TRBV19 and J is TRBJ1-1; TRBD1 was called by the table and not checked on the DNA. The CDR3 is 14 amino acids in total, end residues counted. Looked up from germline, CDR1 is LNHDA and CDR2 is SQIVND (reference sequence).

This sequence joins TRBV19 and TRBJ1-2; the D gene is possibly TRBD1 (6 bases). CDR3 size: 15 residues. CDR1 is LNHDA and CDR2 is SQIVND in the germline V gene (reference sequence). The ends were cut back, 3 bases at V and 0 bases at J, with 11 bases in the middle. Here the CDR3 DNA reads TGTGCCAGTAGTATCGACAGGACCTCTAACTATGGCTACACCTTC. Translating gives CASSIDRTSNYGYTF.

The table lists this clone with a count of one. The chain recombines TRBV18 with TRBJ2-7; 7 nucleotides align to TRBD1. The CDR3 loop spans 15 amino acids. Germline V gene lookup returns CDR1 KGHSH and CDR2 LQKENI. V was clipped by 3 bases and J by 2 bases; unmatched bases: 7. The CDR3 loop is CASSPTGDLAYEQYF. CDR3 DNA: TGTGCCAGCTCACCTACAGGGGATTTAGCCTACGAGCAGTACTTC.

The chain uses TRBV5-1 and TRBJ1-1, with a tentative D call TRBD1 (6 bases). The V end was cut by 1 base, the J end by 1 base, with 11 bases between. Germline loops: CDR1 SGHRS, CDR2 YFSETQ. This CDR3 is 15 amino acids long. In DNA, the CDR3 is TGCGCCAGCAGCTTGAAGGGGGTAGGGAACACTGAAGCTTTCTTT. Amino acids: CASSLKGVGNTEAFF.

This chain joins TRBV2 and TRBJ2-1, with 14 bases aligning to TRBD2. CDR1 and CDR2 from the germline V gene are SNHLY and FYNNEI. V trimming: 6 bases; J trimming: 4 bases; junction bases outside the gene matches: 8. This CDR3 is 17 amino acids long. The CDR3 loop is CASRGTSGRPRYNEQFF. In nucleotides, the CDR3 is TGTGCCAGCAGGGGGACTAGCGGGAGACCGCGTTACAATGAGCAGTTCTTC.

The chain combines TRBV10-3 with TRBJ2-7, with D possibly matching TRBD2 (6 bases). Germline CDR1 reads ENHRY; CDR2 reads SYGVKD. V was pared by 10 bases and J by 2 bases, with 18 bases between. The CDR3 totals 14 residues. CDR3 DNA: TGTGCCACCGCGACAACGGGAGTTACCTACGAGCAGTACTTC. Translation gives CATATTGVTYEQYF.

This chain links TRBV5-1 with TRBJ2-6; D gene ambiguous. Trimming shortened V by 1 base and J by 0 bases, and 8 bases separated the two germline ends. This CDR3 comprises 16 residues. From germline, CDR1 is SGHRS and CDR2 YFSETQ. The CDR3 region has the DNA TGCGCCAGCAGCTTGAAGGTTTCCTCTGGGGCCAACGTCCTGACTTTC. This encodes CASSLKVSSGANVLTF. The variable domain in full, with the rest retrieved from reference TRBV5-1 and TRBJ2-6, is KAGVTQTPRYLIKTRGQQVTLSCSPISGHRSVSWYQQTPGQGLQFLFEYFSETQRNKGNFPGRFSGRQFSNSRSEMNVSTLELGDSALYLCASSLKVSSGANVLTFGAGSRLTVL.

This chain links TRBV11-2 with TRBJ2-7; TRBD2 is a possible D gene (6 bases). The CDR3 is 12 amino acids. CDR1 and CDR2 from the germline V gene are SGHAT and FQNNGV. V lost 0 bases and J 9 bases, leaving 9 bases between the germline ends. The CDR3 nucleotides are TGTGCCAGCAGCTTAGATAGGAGGGGGCAGTACTTC. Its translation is CASSLDRRGQYF. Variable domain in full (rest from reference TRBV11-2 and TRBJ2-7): EAGVAQSPRYKIIEKRQSVAFWCNPISGHATLYWYQQILGQGPKLLIQFQNNGVVDDSQLPKDRFSAERLKGVDSTLKIQPAKLEDSAVYLCASSLDRRGQYFGPGTRLTVT.

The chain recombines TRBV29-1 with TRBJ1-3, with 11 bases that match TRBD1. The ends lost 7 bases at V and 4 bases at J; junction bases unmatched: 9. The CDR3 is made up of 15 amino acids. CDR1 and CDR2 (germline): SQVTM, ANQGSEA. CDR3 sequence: CSASGTGGGGNTIYF. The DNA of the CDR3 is TGCAGCGCCTCCGGGACAGGGGGTGGAGGAAACACCATATATTTT.

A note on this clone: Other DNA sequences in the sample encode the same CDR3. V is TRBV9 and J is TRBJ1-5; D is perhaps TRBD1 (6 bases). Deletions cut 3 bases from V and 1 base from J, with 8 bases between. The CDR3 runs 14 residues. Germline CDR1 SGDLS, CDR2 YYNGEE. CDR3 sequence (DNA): TGTGCCAGCAGCGCAACAGGGAGCAATCAGCCCCAGCATTTT. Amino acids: CASSATGSNQPQHF. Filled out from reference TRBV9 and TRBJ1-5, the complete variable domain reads DSGVTQTPKHLITATGQRVTLRCSPRSGDLSVYWYQQSLDQGLQFLIQYYNGEERAKGNILERFSAQQFPDLHSELNLSSLELGDSALYFCASSATGSNQPQHFGDGTRLSIL.

The CDR3 sequence is CASSLLGLDTEAFF. DNA for the CDR3: TGTGCCAGCAGCTTGTTGGGCTTGGACACTGAAGCTTTCTTT. The chain couples TRBV5-4 to TRBJ1-1; D is unresolved. This CDR3 is built from 14 residues. Between the trimmed V and J ends, which lost 1 base and 3 bases, there was a span of 10 bases. The germline gives CDR1 SGHNT, CDR2 YYREEE (reference sequence).

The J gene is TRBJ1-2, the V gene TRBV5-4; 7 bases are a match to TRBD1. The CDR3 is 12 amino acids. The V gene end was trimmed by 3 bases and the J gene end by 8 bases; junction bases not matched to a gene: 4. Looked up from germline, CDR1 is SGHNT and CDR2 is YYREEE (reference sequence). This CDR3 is CASSYQGGGYTF. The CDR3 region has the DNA TGTGCCAGCAGCTATCAGGGGGGAGGCTACACCTTC. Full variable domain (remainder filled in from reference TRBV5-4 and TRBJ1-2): ETGVTQSPTHLIKTRGQQVTLRCSSQSGHNTVSWYQQALGQGPQFIFQYYREEENGRGNFPPRFSGLQFPNYSSELNVNALELDDSALYLCASSYQGGGYTFGSGTRLTVV.

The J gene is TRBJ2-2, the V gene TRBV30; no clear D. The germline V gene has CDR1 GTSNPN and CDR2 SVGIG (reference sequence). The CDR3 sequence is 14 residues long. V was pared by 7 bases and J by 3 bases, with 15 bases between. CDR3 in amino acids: CAFHPDGYTGELFF. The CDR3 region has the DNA TGTGCCTTCCACCCGGACGGATACACCGGGGAGCTGTTTTTT.